This is a list of T cell receptor beta chains from one sample in a study of blood T cell repertoires in COVID-19. Measured with immunoSEQ multiplex PCR; TCRdb has only the in-frame clones, and not every one. The profile shows about 100,000 clones, 70% to 80% of them singletons. The sample consisted of peripheral blood. These receptors originate from a woman in her 70s with acute or convalescent COVID-19. Each CDR3 is given with its conserved first and last residue. The D gene is left open where the match is weak. For some rows the clone size is stated as once, few or many, or as a class when expanded; others skip it.

V gene,clone size,D gene,J gene,CDR3 protein
TRBV15,NA,TRBD1,TRBJ1-3,CATSRGDRVSGNTIYF
TRBV6-5,NA,TRBD1,TRBJ2-3,CASSYWTGATDTQYF
TRBV11-2,NA,NA,TRBJ1-1,CASSLAENTEAFF
TRBV6-5,NA,TRBD2,TRBJ2-1,CASSSSGAGEQFF
TRBV9,NA,TRBD1,TRBJ1-5,CASSAGGGLGNQPQHF
TRBV10-3,NA,NA,TRBJ2-2,CAITEFGSGELFF
TRBV6-5,NA,TRBD1,TRBJ1-1,CARGQGATNTEAFF
TRBV6-5,NA,NA,TRBJ1-2,CASSYLQAGGYTF
TRBV2,NA,TRBD2,TRBJ2-5,CASSEFRGGQETQYF
TRBV5-5,NA,NA,TRBJ2-7,CASSLFGGADYEQYF
TRBV28,NA,TRBD1,TRBJ2-3,CASSPTGEADTQYF
TRBV9,NA,TRBD1,TRBJ1-1,CASSGTGAGTEAFF
TRBV12-5,NA,NA,TRBJ1-2,CASALSANYGYTF
TRBV6-5,once,NA,TRBJ1-3,CASSRGSGNTIYF
TRBV11-2,NA,NA,TRBJ1-3,CASSRGYSGNTIYF
TRBV27,NA,TRBD1,TRBJ1-1,CASSFYPGQGRTEAFF
TRBV18,NA,TRBD1,TRBJ1-5,CASSPTGDNQPQHF
TRBV4-3,NA,NA,TRBJ1-6,CASSQDASSYNSPLHF
TRBV5-6,NA,NA,TRBJ2-5,CASSSTGSETQYF
TRBV4-1,NA,NA,TRBJ2-6,CASSPSSGANVLTF
TRBV30,NA,NA,TRBJ2-7,CAWIPPDRIYEQYF
TRBV5-1,NA,NA,TRBJ2-3,CASSLGYSRDTQYF
TRBV6-5,NA,NA,TRBJ1-4,CASSWQNNEKLFF
TRBV4-2,NA,TRBD1,TRBJ1-6,CASSQEDRGNSPLHF
TRBV5-8,NA,NA,TRBJ2-1,CASSFRAGLTYNEQFF
TRBV7-2,NA,NA,TRBJ1-5,CASSLRGAQPQHF
TRBV7-9,NA,NA,TRBJ2-2,CASSSPGGGGGTGELFF
TRBV3-1/TRBV3-2,NA,NA,TRBJ2-1,CASSQELVFANEQFF
TRBV5-6,NA,NA,TRBJ2-5,CASSRDGGPAETQYF
TRBV6-5,NA,NA,TRBJ1-1,CASRLRGNAFF
TRBV2,NA,NA,TRBJ1-2,CASSETLGGRGTDGYTF
TRBV11-2,few,NA,TRBJ1-1,CASSFNLGGDTEAFF
TRBV14,NA,NA,TRBJ1-1,CASSQEAFTEAFF
TRBV10-3,NA,TRBD1,TRBJ1-2,CATGQGHGYTF
TRBV5-4,NA,NA,TRBJ2-4,CASSPGGPANIQYF
TRBV2,few,NA,TRBJ2-5,CASSYSEGKETQYF
TRBV19,NA,TRBD1,TRBJ2-4,CASSRQGGNIQYF
TRBV7-9,NA,TRBD1,TRBJ1-1,CASSFQGAKSTEAFF
TRBV6-4,NA,NA,TRBJ1-1,CASTVDGGTEAFF
TRBV9,few,TRBD1,TRBJ1-4,CASSPGDRGKEKLFF
TRBV19,NA,TRBD1,TRBJ2-6,CASSFMGTAGANVLTF
TRBV19,NA,TRBD2,TRBJ2-2,CASSLAGFNTGELFF
TRBV18,NA,NA,TRBJ1-1,CASSPTETVTEAFF
TRBV7-2,NA,NA,TRBJ2-7,CASSVGDRDNFYEQYF
TRBV4-2,NA,TRBD2,TRBJ2-1,CASSPSGLAGGNEQFF
TRBV27,NA,TRBD2,TRBJ2-5,CASSLMRGGPGETQYF
TRBV21-1,NA,NA,TRBJ1-2,CASSKRGPGEAGYTF
TRBV5-6,once,NA,TRBJ2-1,CASSLEGVGNEQFF
TRBV5-4,few,TRBD1,TRBJ2-7,CASSPQGARRSYEQYF
TRBV6-1,NA,TRBD2,TRBJ2-3,CASSEREGDTQYF
TRBV6-6,NA,TRBD1,TRBJ1-5,CASSQTGGVQPQHF
TRBV4-1,NA,NA,TRBJ1-1,CASSHIDRPNTEAFF
TRBV18,NA,TRBD1,TRBJ1-2,CASSLGTGGQANYGYTF
TRBV13,once,NA,TRBJ2-5,CASSPAAGAGGTQYF